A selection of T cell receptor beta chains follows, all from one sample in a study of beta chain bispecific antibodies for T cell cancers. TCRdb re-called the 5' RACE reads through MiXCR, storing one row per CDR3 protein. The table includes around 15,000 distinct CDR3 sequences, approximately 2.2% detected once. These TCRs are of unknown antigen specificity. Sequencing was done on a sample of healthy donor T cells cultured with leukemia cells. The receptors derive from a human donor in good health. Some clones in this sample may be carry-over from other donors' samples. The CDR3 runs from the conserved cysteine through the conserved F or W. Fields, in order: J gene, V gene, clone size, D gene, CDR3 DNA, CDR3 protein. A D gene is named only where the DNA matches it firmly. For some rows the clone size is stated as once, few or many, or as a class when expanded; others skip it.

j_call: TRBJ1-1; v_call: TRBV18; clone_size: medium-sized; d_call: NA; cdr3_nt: TGTGCCAGCTCACCAGACATGTCCTCAGCTTTCTTT; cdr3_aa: CASSPDMSSAFF
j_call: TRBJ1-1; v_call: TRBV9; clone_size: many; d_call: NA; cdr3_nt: TGTGCCAGCAGCGTAGTATCGGGGTCCGGGATGAGGAACACTGAAGCTTTCTTT; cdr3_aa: CASSVVSGSGMRNTEAFF
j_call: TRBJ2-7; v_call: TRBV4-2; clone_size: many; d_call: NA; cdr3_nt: TGTGCCAGCAGCCAAGATGCGGGCCCCTCTCGAGAGCAGTACTTC; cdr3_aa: CASSQDAGPSREQYF
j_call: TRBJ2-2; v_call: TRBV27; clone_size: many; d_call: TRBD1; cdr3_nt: TGTGCCAGCAGTCCTCCGGGACAGGGGGTATCCGGGGAGCTGTTTTTT; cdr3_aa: CASSPPGQGVSGELFF
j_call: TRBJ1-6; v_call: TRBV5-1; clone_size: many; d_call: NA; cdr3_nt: TGCGCCAGCAGCCCAGCTATCGGGGGGTCACCCCTCCACTTT; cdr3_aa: CASSPAIGGSPLHF
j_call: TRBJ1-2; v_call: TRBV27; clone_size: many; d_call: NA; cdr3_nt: TGTGCCAGCAGGACAGCAAGAGATGGCTACACCTTC; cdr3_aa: CASRTARDGYTF
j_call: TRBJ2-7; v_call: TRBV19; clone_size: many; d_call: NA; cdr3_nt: TGTGCCAGTAGTATTGCGGGTCCTCTCCTCTACGAGCAGTACTTC; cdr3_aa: CASSIAGPLLYEQYF
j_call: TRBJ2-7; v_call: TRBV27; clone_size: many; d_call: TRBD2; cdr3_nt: TGTGCCAGCAGCCGGACTAGCGGGGGGGCCCGAGAGCAGTACTTC; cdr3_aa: CASSRTSGGAREQYF
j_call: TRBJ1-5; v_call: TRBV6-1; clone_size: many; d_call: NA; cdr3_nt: TGTGCCAGCAGTGGGGCCCAGGGCGTGCAGCCCCAGCATTTT; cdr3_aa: CASSGAQGVQPQHF
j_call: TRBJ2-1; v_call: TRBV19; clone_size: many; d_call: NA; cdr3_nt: TGTGCCAGTAGTATTGCGACCTACAATGAGCAGTTCTTC; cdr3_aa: CASSIATYNEQFF
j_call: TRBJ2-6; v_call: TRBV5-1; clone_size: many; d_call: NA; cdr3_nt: TGCGCCAGCAGCTTGGGTGGGTCTGGGGCCAACGTCCTGACTTTC; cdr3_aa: CASSLGGSGANVLTF
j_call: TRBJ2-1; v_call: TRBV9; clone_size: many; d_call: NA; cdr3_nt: TGTGCCAGCAGCGTAGATGGGGGCCGTCCGTTCTTC; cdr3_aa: CASSVDGGRPFF
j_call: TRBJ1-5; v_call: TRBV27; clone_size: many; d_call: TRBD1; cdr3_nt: TGTGCCAGCACTCCGACAGGGGCCCTCAATCAGCCCCAGCATTTT; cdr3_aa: CASTPTGALNQPQHF
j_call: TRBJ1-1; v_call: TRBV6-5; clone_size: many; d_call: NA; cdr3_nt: TGTGCCAGCAGTTTATCCATATACAGGGCGAACACTGAAGCTTTCTTT; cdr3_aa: CASSLSIYRANTEAFF
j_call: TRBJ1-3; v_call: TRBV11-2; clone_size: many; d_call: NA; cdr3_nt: TGTGCCAGCAGGTCTCAGGGTTCTGGAAACACCATATATTTT; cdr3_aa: CASRSQGSGNTIYF
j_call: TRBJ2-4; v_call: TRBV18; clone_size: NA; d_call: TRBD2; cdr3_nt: TGTGCCAGCTCACGCCGGGAGGGAGGGGCCAAAAACATTCAGTACTTC; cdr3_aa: CASSRREGGAKNIQYF
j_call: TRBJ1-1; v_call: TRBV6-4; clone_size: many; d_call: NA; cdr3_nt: TGTGCCAGCAGTGACGGGGTTTTTGGGACTGAAGCTTTCTTT; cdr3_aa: CASSDGVFGTEAFF
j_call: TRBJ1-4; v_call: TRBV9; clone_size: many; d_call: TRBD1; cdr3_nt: TGTGCCAGCAGCGTTAGACAGGGGTCTAATGAAAAACTGTTTTTT; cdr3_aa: CASSVRQGSNEKLFF
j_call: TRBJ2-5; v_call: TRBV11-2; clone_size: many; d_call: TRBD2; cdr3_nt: TGTGCCAGCAGCACGACTAGCGGGGGGACGTTTGAGACCCAGTACTTC; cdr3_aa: CASSTTSGGTFETQYF
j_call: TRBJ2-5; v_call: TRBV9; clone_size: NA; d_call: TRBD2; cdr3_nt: TGTGCCAGCAGCCCGCGGACTAGCGGGGGGACAGAGACCCAGTACTTC; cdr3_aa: CASSPRTSGGTETQYF
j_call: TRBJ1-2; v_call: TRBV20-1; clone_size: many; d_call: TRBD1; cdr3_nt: TGCAGTGCTAGAGAAACATCGACAGGGGCTTATGGCTACACCTTC; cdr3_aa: CSARETSTGAYGYTF
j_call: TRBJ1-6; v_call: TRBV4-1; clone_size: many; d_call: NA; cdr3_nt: TGCGCCAGCAGCCGGACGCTAGATTCACCCCTCCACTTT; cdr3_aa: CASSRTLDSPLHF
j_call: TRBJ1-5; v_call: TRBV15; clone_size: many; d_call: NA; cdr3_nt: TGTGCCACCAGCAGAGATTTACAGAATCGCAATCAGCCCCAGCATTTT; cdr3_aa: CATSRDLQNRNQPQHF
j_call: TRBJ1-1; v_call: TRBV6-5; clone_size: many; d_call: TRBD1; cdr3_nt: TGTGCCAGCAGCCCCGGGACAGCGAACACTGAAGCTTTCTTT; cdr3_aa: CASSPGTANTEAFF
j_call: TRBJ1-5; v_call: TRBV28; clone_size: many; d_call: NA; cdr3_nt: TGTGCCAGCAGTACACACACGACCGGGGGCACGGGATGGAGCAATCAGCCCCAGCATTTT; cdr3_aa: CASSTHTTGGTGWSNQPQHF
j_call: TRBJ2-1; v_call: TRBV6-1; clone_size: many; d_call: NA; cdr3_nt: TGTGCCAGCAGTGAGGGGGGTTACTATGAGCAGTTCTTC; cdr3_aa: CASSEGGYYEQFF
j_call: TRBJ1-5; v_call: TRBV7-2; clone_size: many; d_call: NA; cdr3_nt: TGTGCCAGCAGCTCCCTCGGCCTTAGCAATCAGCCCCAGCATTTT; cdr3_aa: CASSSLGLSNQPQHF
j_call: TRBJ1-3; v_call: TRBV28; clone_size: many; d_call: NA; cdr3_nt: TGTGCCAGCAGTTTAAAGGTTTTTGGAAACACCATATATTTT; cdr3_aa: CASSLKVFGNTIYF
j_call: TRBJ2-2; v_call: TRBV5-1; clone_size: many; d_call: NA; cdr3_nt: TGCGCCAGCAGCTTACAGGGAGGAGCCGGGGAGCTGTTTTTT; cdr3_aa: CASSLQGGAGELFF
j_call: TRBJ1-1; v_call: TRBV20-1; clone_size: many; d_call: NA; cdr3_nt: TGCAGTGCTAGTCAAGGGATGGCGAACACTGAAGCTTTCTTT; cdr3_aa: CSASQGMANTEAFF
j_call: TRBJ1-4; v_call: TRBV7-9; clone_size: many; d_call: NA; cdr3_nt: TGTGCCAGCAGCTCCCCAGGGAGGGATGAAAAACTGTTTTTT; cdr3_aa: CASSSPGRDEKLFF
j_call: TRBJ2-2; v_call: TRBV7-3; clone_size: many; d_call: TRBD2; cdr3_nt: TGTGCCAGCAGATACCCACGGACTAGCGGGGGTCCGAACACCGGGGAGCTGTTTTTT; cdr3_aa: CASRYPRTSGGPNTGELFF
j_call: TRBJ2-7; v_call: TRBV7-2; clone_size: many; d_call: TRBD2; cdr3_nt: TGTGCCAGCAGCTTTAGCGGGGGACTATACGAGCAGTACTTC; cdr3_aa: CASSFSGGLYEQYF
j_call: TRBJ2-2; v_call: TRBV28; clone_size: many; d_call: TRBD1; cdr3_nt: TGTGCCAGCCGCGGACAGGGCTACACCGGGGAGCTGTTTTTT; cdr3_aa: CASRGQGYTGELFF
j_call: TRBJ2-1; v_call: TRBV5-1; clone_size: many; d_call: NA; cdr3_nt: TGCGCCAGCAGCTTGGAATCGGGGGACTCCTACAATGAGCAGTTCTTC; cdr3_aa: CASSLESGDSYNEQFF
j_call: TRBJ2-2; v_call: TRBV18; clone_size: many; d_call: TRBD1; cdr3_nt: TGTGCCAGCTTATGGACAGGAGAAGTCACCGGGGAGCTGTTTTTT; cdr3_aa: CASLWTGEVTGELFF
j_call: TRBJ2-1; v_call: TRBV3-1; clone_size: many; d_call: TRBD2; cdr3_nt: TGTGCCAGCAGCCCCCGAGGTAGCGGGGAATGGGGGCAGTTCTTC; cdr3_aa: CASSPRGSGEWGQFF
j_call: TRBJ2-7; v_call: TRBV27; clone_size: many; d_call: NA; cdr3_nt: TGTGCCAGCAGTTTAAAGAGCTGGGGCTACGAGCAGTACTTC; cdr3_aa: CASSLKSWGYEQYF
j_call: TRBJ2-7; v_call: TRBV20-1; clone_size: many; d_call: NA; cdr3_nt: TGCAGTGCTAGAGATTTGCCGGCCTACGAGCAGTACTTC; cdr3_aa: CSARDLPAYEQYF
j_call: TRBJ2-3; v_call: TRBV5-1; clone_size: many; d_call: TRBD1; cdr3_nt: TGCGCCAGCAGCTTGGTCGGAAGGGGGCGTATCACAGATACGCAGTATTTT; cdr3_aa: CASSLVGRGRITDTQYF
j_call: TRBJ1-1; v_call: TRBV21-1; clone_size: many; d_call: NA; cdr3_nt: TGTGCCAGCACAAGCCGGTCTGAAGCTTTCTTT; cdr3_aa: CASTSRSEAFF
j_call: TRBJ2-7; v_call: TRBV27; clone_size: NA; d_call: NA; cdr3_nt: TGTGCCAGCAGTTTCGGCGGTGACTCCTACGAGCAGTACTTC; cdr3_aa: CASSFGGDSYEQYF
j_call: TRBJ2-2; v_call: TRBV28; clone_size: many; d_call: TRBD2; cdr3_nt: TGTGCCAGCACACCCACAGCGGGGTCCACCGGGGAGCTGTTTTTT; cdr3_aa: CASTPTAGSTGELFF